This entry concerns a single T cell receptor (beta chain). Its specificity is not known. This specimen comes from a study of blood T cells in healthy people across ages. Study findings and constraints: TCR beta diversity, measured per million T cells, fell in a roughly linear way with age.

Alongside a J-beta primer mix, a sample-barcoded 5' primer served in a second PCR lasting 7 to 11 cycles. TCRdb fed the 5' RACE reads into MiXCR, producing one record per CDR3 protein. The data hold about 640,000 distinct CDR3 sequences, with roughly three fifths observed a single time. CDR1 is MNHEY and CDR2 is SMNVEV in the germline V gene (reference sequence). The CDR3 contains 12 residues. J was trimmed by 13 bases and V by 5 bases; bases with no gene match: 5. Sequenced sample: blood. This clonotype was obtained from a man in his fifties or sixties in good health. This sequence joins TRBV27 and TRBJ2-4; 10 bases agree with TRBD2. As DNA, the CDR3 is TGTGCCAGCAGTCCTAGCGGGGGCGACCAGTACTTC. Its protein product is CASSPSGGDQYF.